This TCR beta chain was recorded in a study of T cells in Graves' hyperthyroidism and ophthalmopathy. General study results and limits: The majority of expanded thyroid clonotypes above 0.001 also appeared in blood. Ophthalmopathy was predicted by the model a median of about 6.5 months ahead of onset.

An absence of ophthalmopathy progression within 18 months meant stable Graves' hyperthyroidism. PBMCs were obtained from 10 ml fresh peripheral blood. Germline CDR1 MDHEN, CDR2 SYDVKM. CDR3 length: 16 residues. V trimming: 4 bases; J trimming: 1 base; junction bases outside the gene matches: 7. This clonotype was seen ten or more times. The antigen remains unidentified. Amplification yielded TCR beta CDR3 regions, with RNA transcripts as the source. The HTBI primer set was used in a first-round RT-PCR of the TCR CDR3. TCRdb fed the multiplex PCR reads into MiXCR, producing one record per CDR3 protein. Of some 440,000 distinct CDR3 sequences in the sample, 15% to 19% were seen once.

The sequence was obtained from a woman aged 18 to 35 with Graves' hyperthyroidism. The sequenced sample consisted of blood. This rearrangement joins TRBV28 to TRBJ1-1; 9 bases are shared with TRBD1. For the CDR3, the DNA is TGTGCCAGCAGTTCACAACAGGGACAGGGGAACACTGAAGCTTTCTTT. The encoded protein is CASSSQQGQGNTEAFF. The full variable domain, with the rest looked up from reference TRBV28 and TRBJ1-1, is DVKVTQSSRYLVKRTGEKVFLECVQDMDHENMFWYRQDPGLGLRLIYFSYDVKMKEKGDIPEGYSVSREKKERFSLILESASTNQTSMYLCASSSQQGQGNTEAFFGQGTRLTVV.